This T cell receptor beta chain stems from a study of post-analysis software for immune sequencing data. Findings and limits, study-wide: Significantly lower normalized Chao1 diversity was found in patients with multiple sclerosis relative to controls. TRBV segments more frequent in patients than in controls numbered five and included TRBV5-6, TRBV5-1 and TRBV20-1. By F measure, samples from a shared preparation batch strongly co-clustered.

The CDR3 consists of 14 residues. Germline CDR1 is DFQATT and CDR2 is SNEGSKA (reference sequence). V dropped 5 bases and J dropped 11; count of bases not matched to a gene: 15. Points on this clonotype: Its target is unknown.

TCR beta cDNA libraries included unique molecular identifiers. TCRdb ran MiXCR on the PCR reads and lists one entry per CDR3 protein. Here the sample spans about 810,000 distinct CDR3 sequences, 53% being singletons. Specimen: blood. The V and J genes are TRBV20-1 and TRBJ2-5; 9 positions agree with TRBD2. This sequence originates from a girl between 5 and 17 years old with multiple sclerosis. This chain's CDR3 is CSARLAGVTGEQYF. The CDR3 region has the DNA TGCAGTGCTCGATTAGCGGGAGTCACGGGAGAGCAGTACTTC.